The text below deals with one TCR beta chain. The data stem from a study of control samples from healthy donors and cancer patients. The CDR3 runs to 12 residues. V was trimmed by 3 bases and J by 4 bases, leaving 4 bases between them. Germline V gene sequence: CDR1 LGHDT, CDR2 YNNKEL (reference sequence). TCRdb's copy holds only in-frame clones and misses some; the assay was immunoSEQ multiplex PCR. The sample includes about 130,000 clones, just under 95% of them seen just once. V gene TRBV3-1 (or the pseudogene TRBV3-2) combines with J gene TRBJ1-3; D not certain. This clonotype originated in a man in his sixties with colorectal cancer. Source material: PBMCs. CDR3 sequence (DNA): TGTGCCAGCAGCCAGGGGGGAAACACCATATATTTT. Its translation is CASSQGGNTIYF.